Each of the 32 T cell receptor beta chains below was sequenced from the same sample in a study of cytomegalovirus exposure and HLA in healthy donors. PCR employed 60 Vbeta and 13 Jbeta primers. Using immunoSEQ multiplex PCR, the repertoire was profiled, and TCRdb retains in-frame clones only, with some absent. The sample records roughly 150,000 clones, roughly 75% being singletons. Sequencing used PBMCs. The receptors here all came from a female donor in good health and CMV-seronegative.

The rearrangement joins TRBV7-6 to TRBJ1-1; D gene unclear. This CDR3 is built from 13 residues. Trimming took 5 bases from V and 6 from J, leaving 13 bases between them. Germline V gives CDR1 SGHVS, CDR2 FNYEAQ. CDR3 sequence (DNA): TGTGCCAGCAGCCGAGGACCCGGGGCTGAAGCTTTCTTT. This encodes CASSRGPGAEAFF.

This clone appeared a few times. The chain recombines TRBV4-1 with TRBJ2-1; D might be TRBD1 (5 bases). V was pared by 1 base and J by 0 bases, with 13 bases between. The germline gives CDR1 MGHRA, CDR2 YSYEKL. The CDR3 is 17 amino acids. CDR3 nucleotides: TGCGCCAGCAGCCAAGGAAGTGTTAGGGGCTCCTACAATGAGCAGTTCTTC. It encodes CASSQGSVRGSYNEQFF.

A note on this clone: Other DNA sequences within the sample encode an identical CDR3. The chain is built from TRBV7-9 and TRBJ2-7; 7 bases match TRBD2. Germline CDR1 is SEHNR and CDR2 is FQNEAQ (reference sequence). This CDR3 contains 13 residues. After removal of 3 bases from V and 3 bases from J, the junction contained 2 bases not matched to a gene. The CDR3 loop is CASSFGRDYEQYF. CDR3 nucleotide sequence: TGTGCCAGCAGCTTTGGGAGGGACTACGAGCAGTACTTC. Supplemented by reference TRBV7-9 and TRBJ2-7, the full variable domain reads DTGVSQNPRHKITKRGQNVTFRCDPISEHNRLYWYRQTLGQGPEFLTYFQNEAQLEKSRLLSDRFSAERPKGSFSTLEIQRTEQGDSAMYLCASSFGRDYEQYFGPGTRLTVT.

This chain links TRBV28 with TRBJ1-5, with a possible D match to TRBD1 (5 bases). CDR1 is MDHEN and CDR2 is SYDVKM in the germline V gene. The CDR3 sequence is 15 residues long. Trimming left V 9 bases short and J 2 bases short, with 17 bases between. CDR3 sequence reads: CASNGGLGGNQPQHF. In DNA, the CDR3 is TGTGCCAGTAACGGGGGACTTGGGGGCAATCAGCCCCAGCATTTT.

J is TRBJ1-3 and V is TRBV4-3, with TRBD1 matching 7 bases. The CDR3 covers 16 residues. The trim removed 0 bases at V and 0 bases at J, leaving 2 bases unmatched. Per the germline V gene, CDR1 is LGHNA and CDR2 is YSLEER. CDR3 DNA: TGCGCCAGCAGCCAAGATGGGACAGTCTCTGGAAACACCATATATTTT. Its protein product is CASSQDGTVSGNTIYF.

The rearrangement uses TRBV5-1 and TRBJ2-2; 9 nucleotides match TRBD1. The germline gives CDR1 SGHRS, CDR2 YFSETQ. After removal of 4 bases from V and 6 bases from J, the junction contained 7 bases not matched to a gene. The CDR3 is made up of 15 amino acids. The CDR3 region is CASSLGQGGAGELFF. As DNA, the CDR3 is TGCGCCAGCAGCCTGGGACAGGGAGGCGCCGGGGAGCTGTTTTTT.

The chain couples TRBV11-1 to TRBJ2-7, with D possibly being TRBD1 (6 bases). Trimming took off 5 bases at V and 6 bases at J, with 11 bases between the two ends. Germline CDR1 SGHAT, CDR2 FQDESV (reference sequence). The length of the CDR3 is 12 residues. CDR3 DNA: TGTGCCAGCAGCCCCAGGGGCAGCGAGCAGTACTTC. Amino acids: CASSPRGSEQYF.

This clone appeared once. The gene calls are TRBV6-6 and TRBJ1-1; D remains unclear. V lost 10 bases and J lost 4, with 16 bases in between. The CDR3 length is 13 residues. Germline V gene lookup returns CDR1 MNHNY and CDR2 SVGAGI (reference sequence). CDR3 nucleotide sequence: TGTGCCACCGGAGGGCATGCGGGCACTGAAGCTTTCTTT. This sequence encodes CATGGHAGTEAFF.

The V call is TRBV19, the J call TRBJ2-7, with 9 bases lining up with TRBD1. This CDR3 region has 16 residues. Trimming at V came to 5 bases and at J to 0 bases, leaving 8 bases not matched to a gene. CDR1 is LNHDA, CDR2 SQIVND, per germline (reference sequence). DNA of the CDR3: TGTGCCAGTAGTCCTAAACGGGACAGGGTCTCCTACGAGCAGTACTTC. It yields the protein CASSPKRDRVSYEQYF.

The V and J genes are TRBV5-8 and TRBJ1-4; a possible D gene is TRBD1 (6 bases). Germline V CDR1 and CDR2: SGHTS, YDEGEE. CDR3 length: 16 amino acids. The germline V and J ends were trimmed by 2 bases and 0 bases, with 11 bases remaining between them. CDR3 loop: CASSFRTEPTNEKLFF. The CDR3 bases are TGTGCCAGCAGCTTCCGGACAGAGCCAACTAATGAAAAACTGTTTTTT. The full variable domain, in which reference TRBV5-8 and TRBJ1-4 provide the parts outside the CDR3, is EAGVTQSPTHLIKTRGQQATLRCSPISGHTSVYWYQQALGLGLQFLLWYDEGEERNRGNFPPRFSGRQFPNYSSELNVNALELEDSALYLCASSFRTEPTNEKLFFGSGTQLSVL.

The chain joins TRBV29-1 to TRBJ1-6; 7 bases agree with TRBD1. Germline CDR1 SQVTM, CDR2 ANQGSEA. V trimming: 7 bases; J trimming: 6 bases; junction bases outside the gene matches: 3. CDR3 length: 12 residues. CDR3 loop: CSARDSNSPLHF. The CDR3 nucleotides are TGCAGCGCGCGGGACAGTAATTCACCCCTCCACTTT.

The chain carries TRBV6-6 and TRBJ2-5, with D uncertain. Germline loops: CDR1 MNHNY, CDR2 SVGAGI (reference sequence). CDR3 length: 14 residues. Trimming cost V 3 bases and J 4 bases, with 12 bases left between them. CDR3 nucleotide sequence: TGTGCCAGCAGTTATAGCAGAGAAGGAGAGACCCAGTACTTC. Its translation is CASSYSREGETQYF.

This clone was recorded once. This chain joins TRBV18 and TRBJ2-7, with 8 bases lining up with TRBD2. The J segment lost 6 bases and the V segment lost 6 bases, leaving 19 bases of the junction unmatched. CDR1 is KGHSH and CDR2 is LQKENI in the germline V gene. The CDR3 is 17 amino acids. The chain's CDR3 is CASSLGLPREGRREQYF. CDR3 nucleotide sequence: TGTGCCAGCTCCCTGGGCTTACCCCGGGAGGGGAGACGCGAGCAGTACTTC. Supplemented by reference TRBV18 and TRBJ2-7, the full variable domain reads NAGVMQNPRHLVRRRGQEARLRCSPMKGHSHVYWYRQLPEEGLKFMVYLQKENIIDESGMPKERFSAEFPKEGPSILRIQQVVRGDSAAYFCASSLGLPREGRREQYFGPGTRLTVT.

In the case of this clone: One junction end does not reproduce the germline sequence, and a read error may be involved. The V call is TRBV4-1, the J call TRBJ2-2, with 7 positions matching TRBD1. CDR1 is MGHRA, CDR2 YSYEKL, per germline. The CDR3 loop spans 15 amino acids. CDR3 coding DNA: TGCGCCAGCAGCCAAGTACAGGGGAACATCGGGGAGCTGTTTTTT. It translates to CASSQVQGNIGELFF.

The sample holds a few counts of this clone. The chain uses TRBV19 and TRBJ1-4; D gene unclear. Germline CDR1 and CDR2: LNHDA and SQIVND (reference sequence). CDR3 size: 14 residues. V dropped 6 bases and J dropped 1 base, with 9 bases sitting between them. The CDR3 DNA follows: TGTGCCAGTAGCCCGCCAGGAACTAATGAAAAACTGTTTTTT. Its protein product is CASSPPGTNEKLFF. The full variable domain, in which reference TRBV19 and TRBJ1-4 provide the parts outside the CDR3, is DGGITQSPKYLFRKEGQNVTLSCEQNLNHDAMYWYRQDPGQGLRLIYYSQIVNDFQKGDIAEGYSVSREKKESFPLTVTSAQKNPTAFYLCASSPPGTNEKLFFGSGTQLSVL.

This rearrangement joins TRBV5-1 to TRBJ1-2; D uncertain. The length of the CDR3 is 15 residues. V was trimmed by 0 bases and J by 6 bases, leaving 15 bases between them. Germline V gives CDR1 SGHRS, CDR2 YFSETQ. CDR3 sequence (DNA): TGCGCCAGCAGCTTGGTGGGCAGGAATAGAGATGGCTACACCTTC. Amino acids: CASSLVGRNRDGYTF.

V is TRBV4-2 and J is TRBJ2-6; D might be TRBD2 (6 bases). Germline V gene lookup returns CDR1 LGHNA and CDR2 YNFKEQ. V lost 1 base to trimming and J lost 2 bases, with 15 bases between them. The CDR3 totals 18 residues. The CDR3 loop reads CASSQVLEGRTGANVLTF. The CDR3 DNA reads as TGTGCCAGCAGCCAAGTCTTAGAAGGGAGGACTGGGGCCAACGTCCTGACTTTC.

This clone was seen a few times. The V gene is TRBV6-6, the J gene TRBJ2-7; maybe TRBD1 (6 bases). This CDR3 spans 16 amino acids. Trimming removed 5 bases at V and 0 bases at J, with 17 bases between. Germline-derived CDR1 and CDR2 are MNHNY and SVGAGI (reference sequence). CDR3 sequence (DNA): TGTGCCAGCAGTGCCCTGACAGGTACCCTCTCCTACGAGCAGTACTTC. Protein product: CASSALTGTLSYEQYF.

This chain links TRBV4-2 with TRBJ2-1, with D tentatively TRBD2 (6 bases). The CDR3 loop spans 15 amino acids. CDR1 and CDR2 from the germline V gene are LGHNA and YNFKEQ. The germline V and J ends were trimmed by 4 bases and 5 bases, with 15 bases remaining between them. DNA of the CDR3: TGTGCCAGCAGCCCTAGACTAGGAGGAGACAATGAGCAGTTCTTC. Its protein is CASSPRLGGDNEQFF.

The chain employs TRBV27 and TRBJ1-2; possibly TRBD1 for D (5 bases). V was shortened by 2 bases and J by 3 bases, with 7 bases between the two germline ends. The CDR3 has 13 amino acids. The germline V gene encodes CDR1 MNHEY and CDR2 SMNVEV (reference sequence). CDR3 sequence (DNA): TGTGCCAGCAGTTTAGACAGATACTATGGCTACACCTTC. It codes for CASSLDRYYGYTF.

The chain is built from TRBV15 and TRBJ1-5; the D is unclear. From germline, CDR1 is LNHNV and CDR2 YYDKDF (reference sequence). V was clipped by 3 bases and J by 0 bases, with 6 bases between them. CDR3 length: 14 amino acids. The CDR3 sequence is CATSSLNSNQPQHF. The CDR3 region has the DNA TGTGCCACCAGCAGCCTAAATAGCAATCAGCCCCAGCATTTT.

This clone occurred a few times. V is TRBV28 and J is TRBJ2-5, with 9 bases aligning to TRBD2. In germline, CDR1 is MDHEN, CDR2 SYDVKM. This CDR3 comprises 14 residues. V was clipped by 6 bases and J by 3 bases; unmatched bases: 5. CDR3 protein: CASSPGGREETQYF. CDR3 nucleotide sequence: TGTGCCAGCAGCCCCGGCGGGAGGGAAGAGACCCAGTACTTC. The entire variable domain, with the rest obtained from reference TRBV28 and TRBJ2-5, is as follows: DVKVTQSSRYLVKRTGEKVFLECVQDMDHENMFWYRQDPGLGLRLIYFSYDVKMKEKGDIPEGYSVSREKKERFSLILESASTNQTSMYLCASSPGGREETQYFGPGTRLLVL.

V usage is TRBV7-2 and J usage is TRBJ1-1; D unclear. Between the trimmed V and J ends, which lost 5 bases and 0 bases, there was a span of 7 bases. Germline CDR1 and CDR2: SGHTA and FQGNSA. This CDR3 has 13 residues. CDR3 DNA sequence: TGTGCCAGCAGCGCCGACTTGAACACTGAAGCTTTCTTT. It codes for CASSADLNTEAFF. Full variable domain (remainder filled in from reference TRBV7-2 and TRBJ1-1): GAGVSQSPSNKVTEKGKDVELRCDPISGHTALYWYRQSLGQGLEFLIYFQGNSAPDKSGLPSDRFSAERTGGSVSTLTIQRTQQEDSAVYLCASSADLNTEAFFGQGTRLTVV.

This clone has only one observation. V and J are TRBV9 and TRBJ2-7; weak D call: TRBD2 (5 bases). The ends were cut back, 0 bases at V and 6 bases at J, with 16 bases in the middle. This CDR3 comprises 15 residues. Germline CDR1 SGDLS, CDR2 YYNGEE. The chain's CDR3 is CASSVGPTTPSEQYF. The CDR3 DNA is TGTGCCAGCAGCGTAGGTCCGACTACCCCGAGCGAGCAGTACTTC.

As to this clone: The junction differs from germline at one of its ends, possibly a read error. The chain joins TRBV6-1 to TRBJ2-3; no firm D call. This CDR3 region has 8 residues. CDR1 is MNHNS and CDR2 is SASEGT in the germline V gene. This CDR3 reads CASSPNDF. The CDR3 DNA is TGTGCCAGCAGCCCCAATGATTTT.

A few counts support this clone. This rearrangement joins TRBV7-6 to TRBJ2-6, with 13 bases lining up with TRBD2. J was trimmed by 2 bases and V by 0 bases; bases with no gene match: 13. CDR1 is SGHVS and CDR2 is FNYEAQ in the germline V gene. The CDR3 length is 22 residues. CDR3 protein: CASSLAQRASGLAGAGANVLTF. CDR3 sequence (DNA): TGTGCCAGCAGCTTAGCGCAAAGAGCCTCCGGACTAGCGGGAGCTGGGGCCAACGTCCTGACTTTC.

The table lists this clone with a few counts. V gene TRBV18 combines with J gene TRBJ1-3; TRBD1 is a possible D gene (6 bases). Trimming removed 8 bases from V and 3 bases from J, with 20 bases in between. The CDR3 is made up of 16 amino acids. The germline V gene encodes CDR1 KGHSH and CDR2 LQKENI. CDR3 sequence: CASHTVRTEDGNTIYF. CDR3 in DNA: TGTGCCAGCCACACCGTACGGACAGAGGATGGAAACACCATATATTTT. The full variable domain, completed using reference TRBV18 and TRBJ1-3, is NAGVMQNPRHLVRRRGQEARLRCSPMKGHSHVYWYRQLPEEGLKFMVYLQKENIIDESGMPKERFSAEFPKEGPSILRIQQVVRGDSAAYFCASHTVRTEDGNTIYFGEGSWLTVV.

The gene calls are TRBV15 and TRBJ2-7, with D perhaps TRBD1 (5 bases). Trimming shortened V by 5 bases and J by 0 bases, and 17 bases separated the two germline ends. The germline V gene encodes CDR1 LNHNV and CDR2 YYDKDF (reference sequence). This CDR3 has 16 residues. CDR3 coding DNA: TGTGCCACCAGCGGCCTAGGGGAAGGGGCCTCCTACGAGCAGTACTTC. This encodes CATSGLGEGASYEQYF.

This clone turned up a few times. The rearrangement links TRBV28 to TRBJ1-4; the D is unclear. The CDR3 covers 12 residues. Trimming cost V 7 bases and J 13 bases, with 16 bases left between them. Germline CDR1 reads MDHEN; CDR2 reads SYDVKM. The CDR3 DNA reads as TGTGCCAGCAAAACGGGGTCCTGGGGACTGTTTTTT. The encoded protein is CASKTGSWGLFF.

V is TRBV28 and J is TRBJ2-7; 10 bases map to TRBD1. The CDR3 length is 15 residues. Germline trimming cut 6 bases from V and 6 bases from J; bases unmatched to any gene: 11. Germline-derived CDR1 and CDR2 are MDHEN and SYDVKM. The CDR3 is CASSPPGTGVGEQYF. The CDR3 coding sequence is TGTGCCAGCAGCCCCCCCGGGACAGGGGTCGGCGAGCAGTACTTC.

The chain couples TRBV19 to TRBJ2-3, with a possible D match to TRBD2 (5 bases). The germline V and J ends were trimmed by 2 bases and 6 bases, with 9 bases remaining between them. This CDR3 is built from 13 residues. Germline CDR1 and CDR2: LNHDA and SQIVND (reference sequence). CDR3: CASSITGRDTQYF. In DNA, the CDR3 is TGTGCCAGTAGTATAACGGGAAGGGATACGCAGTATTTT.

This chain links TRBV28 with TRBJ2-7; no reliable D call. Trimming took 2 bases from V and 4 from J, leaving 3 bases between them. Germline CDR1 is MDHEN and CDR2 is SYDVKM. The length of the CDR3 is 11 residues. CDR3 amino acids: CASSLAYEQYF. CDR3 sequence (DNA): TGTGCCAGCAGTTTAGCGTACGAGCAGTACTTC.